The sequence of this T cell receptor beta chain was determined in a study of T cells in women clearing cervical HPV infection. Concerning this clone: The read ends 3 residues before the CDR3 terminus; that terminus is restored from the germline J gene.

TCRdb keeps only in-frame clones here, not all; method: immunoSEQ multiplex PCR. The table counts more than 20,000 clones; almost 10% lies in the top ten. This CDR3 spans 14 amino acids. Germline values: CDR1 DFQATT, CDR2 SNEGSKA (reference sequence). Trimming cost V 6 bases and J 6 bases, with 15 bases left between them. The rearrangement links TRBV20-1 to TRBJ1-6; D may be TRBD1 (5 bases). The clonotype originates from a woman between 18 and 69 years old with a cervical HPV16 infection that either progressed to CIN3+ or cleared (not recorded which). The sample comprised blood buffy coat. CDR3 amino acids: CSAPGNGPNSPLHF. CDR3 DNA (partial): TGCAGTGCCCCAGGGAATGGACCTAATTCACCC.